The entry below describes one T cell receptor beta chain. This entry comes from a study of preoperative IRX-2 immunotherapy in early breast cancer. Assay: immunoSEQ multiplex PCR; the TCRdb copy retains only in-frame clones and omits some. The sample consists of about 23,000 clones, around 95% of them appearing once. This CDR3 has 13 residues. J was trimmed by 15 bases and V by 6 bases; bases with no gene match: 14. Germline V CDR1 and CDR2: SNHLY, FYNNEI. Treatment of the sample: preoperative locoregional IRX-2 cytokine immunotherapy. Patients received preoperative, locoregional IRX-2 cytokine immunotherapy in a phase Ib study.

V is TRBV2 and J is TRBJ2-4, with 7 positions matching TRBD2. This sequence was found in a human donor with breast cancer. Specimen: tumor tissue, collected after IRX-2 immunotherapy. The CDR3 region has the DNA TGTGCCAGCAGCTTAAACCGGGGGGTAGGGAGGTACTTC. Protein: CASSLNRGVGRYF.